Listed here is a single T cell receptor beta chain. This sample is part of a study of shared clonotypes between healthy human individuals. Generated by immunoSEQ multiplex PCR, the TCRdb table keeps only in-frame clones and is missing some. The data show 950,000 to 1,300,000 clones, with about three quarters seen just once and about 1.4% held by the top ten. Sequenced sample: memory CD4+ T cells sorted from blood. Subset: CD45RA-negative fraction. The clonotype originates from a man between 18 and 35 years old in good health.

This chain's CDR3 is CASSLWGQEGSPLHF. The CDR3 bases are TGCGCCAGCAGCTTGTGGGGACAAGAGGGTTCACCCCTCCACTTT. The rearrangement uses TRBV5-1 and TRBJ1-6, with a weak D call TRBD1 (6 bases). V was cut by 1 base and J by 9 bases, with 14 bases left in between. The germline CDR1 and CDR2 sequences are SGHRS and YFSETQ. CDR3 length equals 15 residues. The complete variable domain, with remaining parts taken from reference TRBV5-1 and TRBJ1-6, reads KAGVTQTPRYLIKTRGQQVTLSCSPISGHRSVSWYQQTPGQGLQFLFEYFSETQRNKGNFPGRFSGRQFSNSRSEMNVSTLELGDSALYLCASSLWGQEGSPLHFGNGTRLTVT.